This T cell receptor beta chain came from a study of molecular identifiers for immune sequencing clone quantification. CDR1 is SGHVS and CDR2 is FNYEAQ in the germline V gene. The CDR3 is 16 residues long. Note on this clonotype: Germline is not matched at one junction end, which may reflect a read error.

TCRdb independently ran MiXCR on the PCR reads; one entry per CDR3 protein. Of about 640,000 distinct CDR3 sequences in the sample, 15% to 20% were seen once. The sequencing input was naive CD8+ T cells from blood, with Jurkat cell RNA spiked in. The subset was: FACS-sorted CD8+CD4-CCR7+CD45RA+ naive T cells. The rearrangement joins TRBV7-6 to TRBJ2-7; 7 bases map to TRBD1. This clonotype originated in a human donor in good health. Some libraries in this study had Jurkat cell RNA spiked in. The DNA for the CDR3 is TGTGCCAGTAGCTTAGCTGATGGGGGACAGAGATACGAGCAGTACTTC. Its translation: CASSLADGGQRYEQYF.